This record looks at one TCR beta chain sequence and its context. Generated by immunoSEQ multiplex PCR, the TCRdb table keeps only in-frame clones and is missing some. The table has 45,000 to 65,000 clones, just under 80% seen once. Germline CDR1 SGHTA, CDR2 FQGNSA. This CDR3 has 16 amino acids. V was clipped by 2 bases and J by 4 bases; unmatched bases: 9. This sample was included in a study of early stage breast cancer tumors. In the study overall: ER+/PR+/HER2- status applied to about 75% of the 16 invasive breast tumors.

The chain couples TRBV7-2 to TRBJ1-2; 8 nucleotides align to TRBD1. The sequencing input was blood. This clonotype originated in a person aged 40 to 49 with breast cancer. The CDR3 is CASSLLGRGRSYGYTF. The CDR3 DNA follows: TGTGCCAGCAGCTTACTGGGCAGGGGGCGAAGCTATGGCTACACCTTC. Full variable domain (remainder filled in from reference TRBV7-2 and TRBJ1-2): GAGVSQSPSNKVTEKGKDVELRCDPISGHTALYWYRQSLGQGLEFLIYFQGNSAPDKSGLPSDRFSAERTGGSVSTLTIQRTQQEDSAVYLCASSLLGRGRSYGYTFGSGTRLTVV.